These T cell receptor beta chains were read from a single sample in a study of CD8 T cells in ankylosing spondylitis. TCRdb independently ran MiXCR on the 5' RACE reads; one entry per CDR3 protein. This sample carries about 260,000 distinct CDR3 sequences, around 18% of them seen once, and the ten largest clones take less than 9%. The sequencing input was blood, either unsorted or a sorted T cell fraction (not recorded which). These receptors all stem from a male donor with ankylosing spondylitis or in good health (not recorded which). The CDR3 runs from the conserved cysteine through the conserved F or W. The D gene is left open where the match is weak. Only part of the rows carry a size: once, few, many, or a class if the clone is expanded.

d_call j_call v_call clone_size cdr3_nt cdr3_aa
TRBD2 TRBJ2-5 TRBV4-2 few TGTGCCAGCAGCCCCGGGCTAGCGGGAGGGTCGAGATCGGAGACCCAGTACTTC CASSPGLAGGSRSETQYF
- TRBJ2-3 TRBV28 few TGTGCCAGCAGAGGCCCACCAGATACGCAGTATTTT CASRGPPDTQYF
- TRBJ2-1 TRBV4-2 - TGTGCCAGCAGCCAAGAGCCCCCCCGGGCGGACTTTTACAATGAGCAGTTCTTC CASSQEPPRADFYNEQFF
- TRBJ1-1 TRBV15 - TGTGCCACCAGCAGAGTAGGGTTGGGTTACACTGAAGCTTTCTTT CATSRVGLGYTEAFF
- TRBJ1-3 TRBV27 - TGTGCCAGCCCCTCGCGGGGAATCGGAAACACCATATATTTT CASPSRGIGNTIYF
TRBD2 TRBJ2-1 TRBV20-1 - TGCAGTGCTCGAGGGCTTAGCGGGAGTAGAGATGAGCAGTTCTTC CSARGLSGSRDEQFF
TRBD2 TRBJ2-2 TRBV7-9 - TGTGCCAGCAGCCTAGCGGGAGGCGGGGAGCTGTTTTTT CASSLAGGGELFF
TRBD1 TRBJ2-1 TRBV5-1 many TGCGCCAGCAGCTTGGCCAGCGCCGGACAGGGGGCCTACAATGAGCAGTTCTTC CASSLASAGQGAYNEQFF
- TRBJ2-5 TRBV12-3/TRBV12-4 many TGTGCCAGCAGTTTCCCTCCGGGCCTCCGAGGGGAGACCCAGTACTTC CASSFPPGLRGETQYF
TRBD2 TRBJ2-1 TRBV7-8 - TGTGCCAGCAGCTTAGTTCGTCTAGCGGGAGGACCCAATGAGCAGTTCTTC CASSLVRLAGGPNEQFF
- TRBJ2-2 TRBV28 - TGTGCCAGCAGTTCTTCTCCTGGGCGGGGCCACGGCACCGGGGAGCTGTTTTTT CASSSSPGRGHGTGELFF
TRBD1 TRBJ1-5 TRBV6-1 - TGTGCCAGCAGACCCGGACAGGTTTATAGCAATCAGCCCCAGCATTTT CASRPGQVYSNQPQHF
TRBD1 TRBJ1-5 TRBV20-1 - TGCAGTGCTAAAAGGGGGCCCAATCAGCCCCAGCATTTT CSAKRGPNQPQHF
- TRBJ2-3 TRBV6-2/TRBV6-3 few TGTGCCAGCAGTAACCCACGGGCCGGCGGGACAGATACGCAGTATTTT CASSNPRAGGTDTQYF
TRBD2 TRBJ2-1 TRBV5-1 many TGCGCCAGCAGCTTGCCCGGAGGGAGGGCCTACAATGAGCAGTTCTTC CASSLPGGRAYNEQFF
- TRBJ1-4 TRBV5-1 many TGCGCCAGCAGCTTGGGGCAGGGTCATGAAAAACTGTTTTTT CASSLGQGHEKLFF
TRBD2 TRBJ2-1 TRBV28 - TGTGCCAGCAGTCCCGGGACTAGCGGGCGAGCCTACAATGAGCAGTTCTTC CASSPGTSGRAYNEQFF